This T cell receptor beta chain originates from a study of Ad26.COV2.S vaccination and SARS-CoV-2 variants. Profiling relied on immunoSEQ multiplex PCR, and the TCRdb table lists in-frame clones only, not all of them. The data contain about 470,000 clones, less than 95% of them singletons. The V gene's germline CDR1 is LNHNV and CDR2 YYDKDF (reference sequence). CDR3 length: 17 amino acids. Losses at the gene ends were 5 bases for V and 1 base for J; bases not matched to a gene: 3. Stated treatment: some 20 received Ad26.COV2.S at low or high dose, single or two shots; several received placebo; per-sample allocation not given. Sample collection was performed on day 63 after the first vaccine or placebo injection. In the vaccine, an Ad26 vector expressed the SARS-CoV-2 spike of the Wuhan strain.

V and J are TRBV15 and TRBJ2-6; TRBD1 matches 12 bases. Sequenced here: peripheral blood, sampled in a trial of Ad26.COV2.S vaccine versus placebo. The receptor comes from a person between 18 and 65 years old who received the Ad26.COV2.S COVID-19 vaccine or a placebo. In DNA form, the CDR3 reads TGTGCCACCAGCCGGGGACAGGGGGCTTCTGGGGCCAACGTCCTGACTTTC. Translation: CATSRGQGASGANVLTF.